This T cell receptor (beta chain) is from a study of CD8 T cells in ankylosing spondylitis. Concerning this clonotype: The junction shows a germline mismatch at one end, possibly a read error.

The TCR beta libraries were generated through quantitative 5'-RACE incorporating molecular barcodes. Each CDR3 protein gets one entry after TCRdb re-called the 5' RACE reads with MiXCR. The data show some 30,000 distinct CDR3 sequences, roughly 33% seen once. The sequence was collected from a male donor with ankylosing spondylitis. The material sequenced was synovial fluid, either unsorted or a sorted T cell fraction (not recorded which).

CDR3 nucleotides: TGTGCCAGCAGTGAAGGGGCAGGGGGCTACGATGAGCAGTTCTTC. Translating gives CASSEGAGGYDEQFF. The chain employs TRBV6-1 and TRBJ2-1, with 8 nucleotides matching TRBD1. This CDR3 spans 15 amino acids. CDR1 is MNHNS and CDR2 is SASEGT in the germline V gene.